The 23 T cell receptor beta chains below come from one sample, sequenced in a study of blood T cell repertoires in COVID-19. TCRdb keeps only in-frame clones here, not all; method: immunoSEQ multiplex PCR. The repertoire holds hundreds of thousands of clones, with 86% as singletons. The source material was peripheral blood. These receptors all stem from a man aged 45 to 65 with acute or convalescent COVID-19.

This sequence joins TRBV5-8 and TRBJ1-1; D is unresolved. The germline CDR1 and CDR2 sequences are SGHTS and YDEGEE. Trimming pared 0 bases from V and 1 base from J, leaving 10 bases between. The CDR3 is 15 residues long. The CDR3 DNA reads TGTGCCAGCAGCTTGGGTCCGACGGGGAACACTGAAGCTTTCTTT. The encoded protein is CASSLGPTGNTEAFF.

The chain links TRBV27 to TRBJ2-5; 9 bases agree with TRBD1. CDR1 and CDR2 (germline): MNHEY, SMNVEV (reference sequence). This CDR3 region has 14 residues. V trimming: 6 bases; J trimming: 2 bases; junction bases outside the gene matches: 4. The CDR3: CASSTDRGQETQYF. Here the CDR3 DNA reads TGTGCCAGCAGCACGGACAGGGGTCAAGAGACCCAGTACTTC.

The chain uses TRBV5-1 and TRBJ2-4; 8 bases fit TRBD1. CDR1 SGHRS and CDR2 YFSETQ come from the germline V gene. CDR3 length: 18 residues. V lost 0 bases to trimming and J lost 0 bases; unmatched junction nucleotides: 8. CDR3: CASSLGGTGFLAKNIQYF. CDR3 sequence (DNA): TGCGCCAGCAGCTTGGGGGGGACAGGCTTCCTAGCCAAAAACATTCAGTACTTC.

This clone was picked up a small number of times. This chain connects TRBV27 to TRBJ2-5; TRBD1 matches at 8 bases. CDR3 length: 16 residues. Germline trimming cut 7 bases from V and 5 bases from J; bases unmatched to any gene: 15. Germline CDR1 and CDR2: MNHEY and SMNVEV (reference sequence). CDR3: CASTGQGASEMETQYF. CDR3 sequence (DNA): TGTGCCAGCACAGGGCAGGGGGCAAGTGAGATGGAGACCCAGTACTTC.

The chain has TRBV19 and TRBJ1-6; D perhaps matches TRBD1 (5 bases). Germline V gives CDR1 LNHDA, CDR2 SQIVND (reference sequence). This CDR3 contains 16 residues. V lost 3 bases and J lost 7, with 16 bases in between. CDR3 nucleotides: TGTGCCAGTAGTATTTACGGGGGAGTAGGCAATTCACCCCTCCACTTT. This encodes CASSIYGGVGNSPLHF. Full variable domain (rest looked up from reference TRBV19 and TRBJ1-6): DGGITQSPKYLFRKEGQNVTLSCEQNLNHDAMYWYRQDPGQGLRLIYYSQIVNDFQKGDIAEGYSVSREKKESFPLTVTSAQKNPTAFYLCASSIYGGVGNSPLHFGNGTRLTVT.

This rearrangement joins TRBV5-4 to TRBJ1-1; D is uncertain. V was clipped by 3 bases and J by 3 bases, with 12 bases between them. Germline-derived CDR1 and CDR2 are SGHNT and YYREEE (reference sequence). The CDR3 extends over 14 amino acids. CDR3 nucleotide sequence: TGTGCCAGCAGCTCCGCGGGTGAGGACACTGAAGCTTTCTTT. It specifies CASSSAGEDTEAFF.

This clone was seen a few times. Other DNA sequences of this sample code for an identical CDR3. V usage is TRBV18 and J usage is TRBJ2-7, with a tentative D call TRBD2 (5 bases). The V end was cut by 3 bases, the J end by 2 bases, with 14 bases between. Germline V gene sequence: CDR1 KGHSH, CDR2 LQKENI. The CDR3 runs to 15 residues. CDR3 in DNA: TGTGCCAGCTCACCGCCTGGAGGAGCCGCCTACGAGCAGTACTTC. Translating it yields CASSPPGGAAYEQYF.

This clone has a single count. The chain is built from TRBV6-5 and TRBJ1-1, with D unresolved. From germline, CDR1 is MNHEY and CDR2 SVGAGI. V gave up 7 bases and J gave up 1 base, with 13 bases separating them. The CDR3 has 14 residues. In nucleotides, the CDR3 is TGTGCCAGCACCCGAACATCAGGGAACACTGAAGCTTTCTTT. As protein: CASTRTSGNTEAFF.

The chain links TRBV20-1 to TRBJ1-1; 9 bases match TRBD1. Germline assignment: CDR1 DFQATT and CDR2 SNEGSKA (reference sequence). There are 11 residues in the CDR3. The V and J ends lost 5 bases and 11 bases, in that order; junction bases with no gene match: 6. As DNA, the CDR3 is TGCAGTGCTTTCCGGACAGGGGTGGCTTTCTTT. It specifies CSAFRTGVAFF.

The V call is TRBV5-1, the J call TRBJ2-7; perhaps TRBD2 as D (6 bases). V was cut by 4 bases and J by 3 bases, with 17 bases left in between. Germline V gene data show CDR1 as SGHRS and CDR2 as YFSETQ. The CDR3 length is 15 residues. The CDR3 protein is CASSRGGADFYEQYF. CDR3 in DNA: TGCGCCAGCAGCCGGGGCGGGGCCGACTTCTACGAGCAGTACTTC.

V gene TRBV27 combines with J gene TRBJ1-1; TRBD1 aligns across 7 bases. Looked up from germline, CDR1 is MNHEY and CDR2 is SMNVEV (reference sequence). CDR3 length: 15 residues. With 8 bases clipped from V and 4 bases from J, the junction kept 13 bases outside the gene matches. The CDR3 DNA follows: TGTGCCAGCGGAACCTCCAAGGGGGCGCCCACTGAAGCTTTCTTT. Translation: CASGTSKGAPTEAFF.

CDR3 amino acids: CASSRRGTLNYGYTF. As DNA, the CDR3 is TGTGCCAGCAGCAGGCGGGGGACTCTTAACTATGGCTACACCTTC. This chain uses TRBV13 with TRBJ1-2; maybe TRBD1 (5 bases). The germline V gene has CDR1 PRHDT and CDR2 FYEKMQ (reference sequence). V was clipped by 5 bases and J by 1 base, with 14 bases between them. The CDR3 is 15 residues long. Full variable domain (rest looked up from reference TRBV13 and TRBJ1-2): AAGVIQSPRHLIKEKRETATLKCYPIPRHDTVYWYQQGPGQDPQFLISFYEKMQSDKGSIPDRFSAQQFSDYHSELNMSSLELGDSALYFCASSRRGTLNYGYTFGSGTRLTVV.

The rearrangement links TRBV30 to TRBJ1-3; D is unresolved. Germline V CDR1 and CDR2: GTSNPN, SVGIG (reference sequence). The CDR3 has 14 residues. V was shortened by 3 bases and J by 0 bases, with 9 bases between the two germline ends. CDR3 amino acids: CAWSRGSSGNTIYF. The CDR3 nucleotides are TGTGCCTGGAGCCGGGGTAGCTCTGGAAACACCATATATTTT.

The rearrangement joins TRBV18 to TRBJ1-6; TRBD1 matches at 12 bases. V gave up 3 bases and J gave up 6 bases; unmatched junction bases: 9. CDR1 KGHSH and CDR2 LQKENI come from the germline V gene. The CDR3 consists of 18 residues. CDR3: CASSPGTGGRIGNSPLHF. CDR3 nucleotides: TGTGCCAGCTCACCCGGGACAGGGGGCCGGATTGGTAATTCACCCCTCCACTTT.

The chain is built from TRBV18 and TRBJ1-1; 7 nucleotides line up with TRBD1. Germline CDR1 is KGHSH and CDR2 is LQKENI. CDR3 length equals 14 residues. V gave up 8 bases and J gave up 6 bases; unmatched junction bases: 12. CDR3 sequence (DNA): TGTGCCAGCACACTAGACAGGGCGAATTCTGAAGCTTTCTTT. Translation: CASTLDRANSEAFF.

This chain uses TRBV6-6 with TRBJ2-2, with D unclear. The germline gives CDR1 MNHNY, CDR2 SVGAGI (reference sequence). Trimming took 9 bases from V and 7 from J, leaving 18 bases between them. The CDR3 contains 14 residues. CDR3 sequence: CASEATALRGELFF. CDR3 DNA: TGTGCCAGTGAAGCCACAGCCCTCCGCGGGGAGCTGTTTTTT.

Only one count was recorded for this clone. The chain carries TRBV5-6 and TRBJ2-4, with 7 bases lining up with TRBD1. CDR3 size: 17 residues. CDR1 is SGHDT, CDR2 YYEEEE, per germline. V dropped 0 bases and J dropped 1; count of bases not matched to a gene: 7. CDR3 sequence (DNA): TGTGCCAGCAGCTTGGGCCAACAGGGGCCGGCCAAAAACATTCAGTACTTC. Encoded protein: CASSLGQQGPAKNIQYF.

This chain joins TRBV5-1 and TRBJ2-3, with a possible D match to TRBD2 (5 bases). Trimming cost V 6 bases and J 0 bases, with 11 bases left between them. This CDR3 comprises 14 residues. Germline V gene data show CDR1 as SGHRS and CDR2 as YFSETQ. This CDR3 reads CASNERSSTDTQYF. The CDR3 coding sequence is TGCGCCAGCAACGAGCGGTCTAGCACAGATACGCAGTATTTT.

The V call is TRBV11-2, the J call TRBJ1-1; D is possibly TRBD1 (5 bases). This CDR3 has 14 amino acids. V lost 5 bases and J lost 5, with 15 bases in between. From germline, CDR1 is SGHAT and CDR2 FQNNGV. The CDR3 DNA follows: TGTGCCAGCAGCAAACACCCCTCAGGGACTGAAGCTTTCTTT. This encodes CASSKHPSGTEAFF.

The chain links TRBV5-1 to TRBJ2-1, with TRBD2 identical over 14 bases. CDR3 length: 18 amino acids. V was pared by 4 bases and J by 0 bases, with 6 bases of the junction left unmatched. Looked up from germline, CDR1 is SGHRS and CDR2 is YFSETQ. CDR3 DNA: TGCGCCAGCAGCCAGGGACTAGCGGGGGCCCGCTCCTACAATGAGCAGTTCTTC. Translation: CASSQGLAGARSYNEQFF.

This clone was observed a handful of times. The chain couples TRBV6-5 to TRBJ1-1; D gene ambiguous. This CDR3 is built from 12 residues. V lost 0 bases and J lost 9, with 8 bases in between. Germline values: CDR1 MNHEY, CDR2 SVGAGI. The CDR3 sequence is CASSYSGGQAFF. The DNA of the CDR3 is TGTGCCAGCAGTTACTCGGGCGGGCAAGCTTTCTTT.

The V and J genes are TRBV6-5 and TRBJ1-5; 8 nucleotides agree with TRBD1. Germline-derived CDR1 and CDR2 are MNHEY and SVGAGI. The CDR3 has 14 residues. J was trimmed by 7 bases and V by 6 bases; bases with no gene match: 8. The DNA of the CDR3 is TGTGCCAGCAGGAGTACAGGGGGTCAACAGCCCCAGCATTTT. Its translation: CASRSTGGQQPQHF.

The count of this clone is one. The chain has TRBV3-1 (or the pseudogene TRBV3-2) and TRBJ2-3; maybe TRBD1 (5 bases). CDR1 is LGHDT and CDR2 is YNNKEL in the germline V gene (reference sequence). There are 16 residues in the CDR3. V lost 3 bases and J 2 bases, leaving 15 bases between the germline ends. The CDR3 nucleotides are TGTGCCAGCAGCCAGAGGCGGCAGGGATTCACAGATACGCAGTATTTT. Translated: CASSQRRQGFTDTQYF.